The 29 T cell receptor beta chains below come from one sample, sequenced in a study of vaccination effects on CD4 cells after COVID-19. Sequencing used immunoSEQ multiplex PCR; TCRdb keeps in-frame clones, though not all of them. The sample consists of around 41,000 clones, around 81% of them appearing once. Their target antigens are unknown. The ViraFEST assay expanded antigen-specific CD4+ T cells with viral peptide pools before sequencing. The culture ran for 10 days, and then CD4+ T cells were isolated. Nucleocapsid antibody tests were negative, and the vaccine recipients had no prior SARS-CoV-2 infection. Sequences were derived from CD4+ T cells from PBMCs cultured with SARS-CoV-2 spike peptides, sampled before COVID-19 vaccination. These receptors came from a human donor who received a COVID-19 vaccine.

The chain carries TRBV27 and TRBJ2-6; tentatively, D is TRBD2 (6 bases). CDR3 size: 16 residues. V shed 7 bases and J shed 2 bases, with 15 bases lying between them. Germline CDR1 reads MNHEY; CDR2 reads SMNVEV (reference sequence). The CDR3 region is CASKALGGTGANVLTF. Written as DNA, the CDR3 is TGTGCCAGCAAGGCCCTGGGGGGAACTGGGGCCAACGTCCTGACTTTC.

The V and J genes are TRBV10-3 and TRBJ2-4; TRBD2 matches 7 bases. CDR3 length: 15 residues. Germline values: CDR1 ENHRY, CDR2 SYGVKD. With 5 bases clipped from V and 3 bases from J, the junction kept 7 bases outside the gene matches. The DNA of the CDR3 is TGTGCCATCAGTCCTGGCGGGGGAGGCAAAAACATTCAGTACTTC. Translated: CAISPGGGGKNIQYF.

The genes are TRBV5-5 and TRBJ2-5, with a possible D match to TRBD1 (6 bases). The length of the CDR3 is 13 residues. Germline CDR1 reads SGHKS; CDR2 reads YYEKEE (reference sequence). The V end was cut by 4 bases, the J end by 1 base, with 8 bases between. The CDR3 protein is CASSRGTQETQYF. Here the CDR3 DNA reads TGTGCCAGCAGCAGGGGGACCCAAGAGACCCAGTACTTC.

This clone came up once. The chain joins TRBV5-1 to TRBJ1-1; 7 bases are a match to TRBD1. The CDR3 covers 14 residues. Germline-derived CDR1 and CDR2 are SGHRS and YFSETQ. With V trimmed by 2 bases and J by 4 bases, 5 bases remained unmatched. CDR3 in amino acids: CASSFDRVGTEAFF. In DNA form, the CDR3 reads TGCGCCAGCAGCTTCGACAGGGTTGGCACTGAAGCTTTCTTT.

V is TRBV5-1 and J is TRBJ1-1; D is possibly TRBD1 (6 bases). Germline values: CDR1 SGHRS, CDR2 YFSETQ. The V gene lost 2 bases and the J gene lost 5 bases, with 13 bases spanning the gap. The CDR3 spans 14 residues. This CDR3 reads CASSLRGEWTEAFF. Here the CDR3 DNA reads TGCGCCAGCAGCTTAAGGGGGGAATGGACTGAAGCTTTCTTT.

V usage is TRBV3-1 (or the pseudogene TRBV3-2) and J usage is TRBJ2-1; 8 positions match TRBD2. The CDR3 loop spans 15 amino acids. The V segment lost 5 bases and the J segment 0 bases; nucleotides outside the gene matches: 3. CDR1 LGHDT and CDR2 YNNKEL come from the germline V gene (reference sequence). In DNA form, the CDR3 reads TGTGCCAGCAGCTCCCGGGGGGGCTCCTACAATGAGCAGTTCTTC. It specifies CASSSRGGSYNEQFF.

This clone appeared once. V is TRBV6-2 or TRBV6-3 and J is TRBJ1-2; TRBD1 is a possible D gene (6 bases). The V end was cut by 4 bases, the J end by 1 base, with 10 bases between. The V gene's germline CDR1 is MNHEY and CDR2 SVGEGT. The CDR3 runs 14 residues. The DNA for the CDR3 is TGTGCCAGCAGTTTGGACAGCCTTAACTATGGCTACACCTTC. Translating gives CASSLDSLNYGYTF.

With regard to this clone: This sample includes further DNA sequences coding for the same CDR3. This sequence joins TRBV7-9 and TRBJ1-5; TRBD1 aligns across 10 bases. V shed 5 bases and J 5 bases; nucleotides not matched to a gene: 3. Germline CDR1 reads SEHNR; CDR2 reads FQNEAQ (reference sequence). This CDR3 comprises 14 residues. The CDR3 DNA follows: TGTGCCAGCAGCCCTGGGACAGGGGATCAGCCCCAGCATTTT. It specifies CASSPGTGDQPQHF.

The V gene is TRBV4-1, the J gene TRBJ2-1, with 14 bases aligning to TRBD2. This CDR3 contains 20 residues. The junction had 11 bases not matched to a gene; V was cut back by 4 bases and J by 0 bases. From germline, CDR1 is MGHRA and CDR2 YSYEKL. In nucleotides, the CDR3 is TGCGCCAGCAGCCGAACCGGGACTAGCGGGGGTGTGAGCTCCTACAATGAGCAGTTCTTC. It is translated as CASSRTGTSGGVSSYNEQFF.

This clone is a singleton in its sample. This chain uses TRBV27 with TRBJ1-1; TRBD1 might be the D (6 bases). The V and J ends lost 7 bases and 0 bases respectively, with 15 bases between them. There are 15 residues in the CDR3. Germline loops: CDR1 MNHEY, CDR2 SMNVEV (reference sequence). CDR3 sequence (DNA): TGTGCCAGCAAGAAGACAGGCCCGATGAACACTGAAGCTTTCTTT. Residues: CASKKTGPMNTEAFF.

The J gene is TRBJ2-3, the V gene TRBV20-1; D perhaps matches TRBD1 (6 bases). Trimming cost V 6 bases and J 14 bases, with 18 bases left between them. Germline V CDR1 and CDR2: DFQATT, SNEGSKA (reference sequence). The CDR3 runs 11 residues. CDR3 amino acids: CSANREIVRYF. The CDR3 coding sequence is TGCAGTGCAAACAGGGAAATCGTACGGTATTTT.

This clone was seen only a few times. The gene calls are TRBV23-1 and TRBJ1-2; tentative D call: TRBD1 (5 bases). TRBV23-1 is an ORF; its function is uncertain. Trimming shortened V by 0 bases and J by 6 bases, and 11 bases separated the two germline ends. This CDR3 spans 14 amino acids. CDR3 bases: TGCGCCAGCAGTCAATCGAAGGGGCCCGATGGCTACACCTTC. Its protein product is CASSQSKGPDGYTF.

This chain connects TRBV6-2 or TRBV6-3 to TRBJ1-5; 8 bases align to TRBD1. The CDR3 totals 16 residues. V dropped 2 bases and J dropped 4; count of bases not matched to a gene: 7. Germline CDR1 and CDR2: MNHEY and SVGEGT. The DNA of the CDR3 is TGTGCCAGCAGTTACGGGACAGGACGCCGAAATCAGCCCCAGCATTTT. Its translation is CASSYGTGRRNQPQHF.

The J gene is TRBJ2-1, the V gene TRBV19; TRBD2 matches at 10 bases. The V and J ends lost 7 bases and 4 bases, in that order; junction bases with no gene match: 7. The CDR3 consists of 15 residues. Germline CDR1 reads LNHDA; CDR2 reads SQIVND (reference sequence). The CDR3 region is CASTQRGGRYNEQFF. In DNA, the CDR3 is TGTGCCAGTACCCAGCGGGGGGGCCGGTACAATGAGCAGTTCTTC.

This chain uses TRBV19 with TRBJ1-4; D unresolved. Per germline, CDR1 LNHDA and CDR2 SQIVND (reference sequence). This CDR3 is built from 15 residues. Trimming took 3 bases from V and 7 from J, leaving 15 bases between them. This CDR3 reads CASSIAEGGGEKLFF. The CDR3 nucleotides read TGTGCCAGTAGTATTGCGGAGGGCGGTGGTGAAAAACTGTTTTTT.

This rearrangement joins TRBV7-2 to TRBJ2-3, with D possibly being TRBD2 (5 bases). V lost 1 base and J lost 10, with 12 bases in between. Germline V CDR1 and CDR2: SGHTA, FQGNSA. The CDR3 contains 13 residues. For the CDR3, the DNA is TGTGCCAGCAGCTTAGACACTAGAGCAGCGCAGTATTTT. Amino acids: CASSLDTRAAQYF. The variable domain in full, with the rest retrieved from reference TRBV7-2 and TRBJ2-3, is GAGVSQSPSNKVTEKGKDVELRCDPISGHTALYWYRQSLGQGLEFLIYFQGNSAPDKSGLPSDRFSAERTGGSVSTLTIQRTQQEDSAVYLCASSLDTRAAQYFGPGTRLTVL.

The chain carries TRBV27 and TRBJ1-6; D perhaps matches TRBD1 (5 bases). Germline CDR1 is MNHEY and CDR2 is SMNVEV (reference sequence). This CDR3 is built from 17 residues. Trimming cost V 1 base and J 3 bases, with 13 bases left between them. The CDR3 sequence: CASSLLSGDGYNSPLHF. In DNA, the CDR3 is TGTGCCAGCAGTTTATTGTCGGGGGATGGCTATAATTCACCCCTCCACTTT.

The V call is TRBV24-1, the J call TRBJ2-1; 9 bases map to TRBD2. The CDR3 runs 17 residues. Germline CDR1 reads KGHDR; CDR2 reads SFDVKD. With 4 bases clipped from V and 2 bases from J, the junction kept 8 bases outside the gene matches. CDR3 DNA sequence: TGTGCCACCAGTGACTCGCCCCTAGCGGGGACCTACAATGAGCAGTTCTTC. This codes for CATSDSPLAGTYNEQFF.

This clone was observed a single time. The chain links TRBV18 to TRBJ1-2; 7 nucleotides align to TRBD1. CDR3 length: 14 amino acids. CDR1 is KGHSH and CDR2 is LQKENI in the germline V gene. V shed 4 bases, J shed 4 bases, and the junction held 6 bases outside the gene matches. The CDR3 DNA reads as TGTGCCAGCTCACGGGACAGCCCTACCTATGGCTACACCTTC. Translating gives CASSRDSPTYGYTF.

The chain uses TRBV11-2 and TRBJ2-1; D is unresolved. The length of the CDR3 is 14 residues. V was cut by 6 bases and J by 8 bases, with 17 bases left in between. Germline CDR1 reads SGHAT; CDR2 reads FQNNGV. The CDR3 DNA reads TGTGCCAGCAGACTTTTCCCAACCCTCGATGAGCAGTTCTTC. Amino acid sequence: CASRLFPTLDEQFF.

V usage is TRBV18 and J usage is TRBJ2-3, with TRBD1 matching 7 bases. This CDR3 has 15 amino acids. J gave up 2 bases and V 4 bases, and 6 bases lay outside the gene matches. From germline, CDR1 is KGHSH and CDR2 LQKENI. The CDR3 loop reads CASSLNRGPTDTQYF. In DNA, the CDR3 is TGTGCCAGCTCACTAAACAGGGGCCCCACAGATACGCAGTATTTT.

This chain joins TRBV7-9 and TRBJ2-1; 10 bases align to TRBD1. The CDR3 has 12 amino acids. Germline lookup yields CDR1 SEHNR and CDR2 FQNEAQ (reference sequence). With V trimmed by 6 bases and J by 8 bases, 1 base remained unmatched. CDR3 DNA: TGTGCCAGCAGAGGGACAGGGGATGAGCAGTTCTTC. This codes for CASRGTGDEQFF.

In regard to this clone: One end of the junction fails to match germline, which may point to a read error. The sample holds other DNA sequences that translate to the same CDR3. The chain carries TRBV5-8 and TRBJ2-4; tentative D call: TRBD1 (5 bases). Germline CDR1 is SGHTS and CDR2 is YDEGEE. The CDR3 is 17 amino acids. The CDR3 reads CASPHSPTGEAKNIQYF. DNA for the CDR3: TGTGCCAGCCCCCACTCCCCTACAGGTGAAGCCAAAAACATTCAGTATTTC.

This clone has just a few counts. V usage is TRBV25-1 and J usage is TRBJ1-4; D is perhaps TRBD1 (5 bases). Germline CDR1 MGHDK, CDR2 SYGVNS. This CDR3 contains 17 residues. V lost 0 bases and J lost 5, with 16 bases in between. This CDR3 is CASSEYGEGRGNEKLFF. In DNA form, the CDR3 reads TGTGCCAGCAGTGAATACGGGGAGGGACGAGGGAATGAAAAACTGTTTTTT.

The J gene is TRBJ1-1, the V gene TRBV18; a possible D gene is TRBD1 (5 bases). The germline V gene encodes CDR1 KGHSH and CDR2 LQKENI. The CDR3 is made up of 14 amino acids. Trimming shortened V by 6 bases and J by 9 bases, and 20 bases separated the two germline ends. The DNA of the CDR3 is TGTGCCAGCTCGATGGGCGTCGGGGCCGCGAAAGCTTTCTTT. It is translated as CASSMGVGAAKAFF.

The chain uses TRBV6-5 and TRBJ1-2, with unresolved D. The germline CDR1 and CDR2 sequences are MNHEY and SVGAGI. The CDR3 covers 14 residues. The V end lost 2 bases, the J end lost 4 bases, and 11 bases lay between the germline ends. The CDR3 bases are TGTGCCAGCAGTTACGGGCAAACGGGCTATGGCTACACCTTC. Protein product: CASSYGQTGYGYTF.

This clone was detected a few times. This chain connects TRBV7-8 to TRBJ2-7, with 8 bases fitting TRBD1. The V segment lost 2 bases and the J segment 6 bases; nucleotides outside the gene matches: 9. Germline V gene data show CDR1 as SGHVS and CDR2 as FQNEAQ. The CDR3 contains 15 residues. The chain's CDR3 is CASSLFPGGTGEQYV. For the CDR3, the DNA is TGTGCCAGCAGCTTATTCCCAGGGGGCACTGGCGAGCAGTACGTC.

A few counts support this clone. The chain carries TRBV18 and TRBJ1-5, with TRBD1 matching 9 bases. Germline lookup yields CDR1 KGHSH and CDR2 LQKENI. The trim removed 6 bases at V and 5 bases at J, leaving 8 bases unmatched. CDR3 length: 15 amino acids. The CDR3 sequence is CASSFTGGPYQPQHF. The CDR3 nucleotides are TGTGCCAGCTCGTTCACAGGGGGCCCCTATCAGCCCCAGCATTTT.

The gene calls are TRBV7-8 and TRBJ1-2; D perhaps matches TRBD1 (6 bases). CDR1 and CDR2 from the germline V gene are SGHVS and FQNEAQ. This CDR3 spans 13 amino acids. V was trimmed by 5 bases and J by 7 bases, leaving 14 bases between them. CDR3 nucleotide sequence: TGTGCCAGCAGCCGAGCGGGGGCGGTTGGCTACACCTTC. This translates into CASSRAGAVGYTF.